The rows below give T cell receptor beta chains drawn from one sample of a study of PD-1 blockade in classical Hodgkin lymphoma. The method was immunoSEQ multiplex PCR; TCRdb's version includes in-frame clones alone and lacks a portion of them. Here the sample spans 7,500 to 8,500 clones, about 86% being singletons. The specimen comprised CD8+ T cells from blood, sampled at baseline. All receptors come from a human donor with classical Hodgkin lymphoma. Each CDR3 is given with its conserved first and last residue. The D gene is left open where the match is weak. Clone size is not always given. Where it is, it says once, few, many or a class for expanded clones.

>NA|TRBJ1-4|TRBV27|TRBD1
CASRKDREREKLFF
TGTGCCAGCAGAAAGGACAGGGAGAGAGAAAAACTGTTTTTT
>NA|TRBJ2-3|TRBV28|TRBD2
CASSQIAGGPLDTQYF
TGTGCCAGCAGCCAAATAGCGGGGGGGCCTTTAGATACGCAGTATTTT
>NA|TRBJ2-7|TRBV15|NA
CATSRDRGKTYEQYF
TGTGCCACCAGCAGAGATCGTGGCAAAACCTACGAGCAGTACTTC
>few|TRBJ1-1|TRBV4-1|NA
CASSQGGGGEAFF
TGCGCCAGCAGCCAAGGGGGGGGCGGTGAAGCTTTCTTT
>large|TRBJ2-7|TRBV11-2|TRBD1
CASSLDRGPYEQYF
TGTGCCAGCAGCTTAGATAGGGGGCCCTACGAGCAGTACTTC
>once|TRBJ2-4|TRBV5-4|TRBD2
CASSLDGREGIIQYF
TGTGCCAGCAGCTTGGATGGCAGGGAGGGGATCATTCAGTACTTC
>NA|TRBJ1-2|TRBV10-3|NA
CAIEQGKGYGYTF
TGTGCCATCGAACAGGGAAAGGGATATGGCTACACCTTC
>NA|TRBJ1-1|TRBV5-4|TRBD1
CASSLPTGRNTEAFF
TGTGCCAGCAGCTTACCGACAGGGCGGAACACTGAAGCTTTCTTT
>NA|TRBJ2-5|TRBV12-5|TRBD1
CASGLGTGRETQYF
TGTGCTAGTGGTCTCGGGACAGGGAGAGAGACCCAGTACTTC
>NA|TRBJ2-1|TRBV5-4|TRBD2
CASSLLAGGSYNEQFF
TGTGCCAGCAGCTTGCTAGCGGGGGGGTCCTACAATGAGCAGTTCTTC
>NA|TRBJ2-6|TRBV5-8|NA
CASSFSSGANVLTF
TGTGCCAGCAGCTTTAGCTCTGGGGCCAACGTCCTGACTTTC
>once|TRBJ2-3|TRBV19|NA
CASSIRLADTQYF
TGTGCCAGTAGTATACGGCTAGCAGATACGCAGTATTTT
>NA|TRBJ2-1|TRBV9|NA
CASSDPGPYNEQFF
TGTGCCAGCAGCGACCCCGGACCCTACAATGAGCAGTTCTTC
>few|TRBJ2-3|TRBV7-3|TRBD1
CASIHRPGTGWYF
TGTGCCAGCATCCATCGCCCCGGGACAGGGTGGTATTTT
>NA|TRBJ2-1|TRBV7-2|TRBD2
CASRYRVTSGLPYNEQFF
TGTGCCAGCAGGTACCGAGTGACTAGCGGGCTTCCCTACAATGAGCAGTTCTTC
>NA|TRBJ1-1|TRBV28|NA
CASSFPARSYTEAFF
TGTGCCAGCAGTTTCCCTGCACGGTCTTACACTGAAGCTTTCTTT
>few|TRBJ2-2|TRBV29-1|TRBD2
CSVDAGETTGELFF
TGCAGCGTTGACGCGGGAGAGACCACCGGGGAGCTGTTTTTT
>NA|TRBJ1-5|TRBV6-5|NA
CASSYGRAINQPQHF
TGTGCCAGCAGTTATGGCAGGGCAATTAATCAGCCCCAGCATTTT
>NA|TRBJ2-7|TRBV4-1|NA
CASSQAGTYEQYF
TGCGCCAGCAGCCAAGCAGGGACCTACGAGCAGTACTTC
>NA|TRBJ2-5|TRBV28|TRBD2
CASSSTSGQETQYF
TGTGCCAGCAGTTCGACTAGCGGACAAGAGACCCAGTACTTC
>NA|TRBJ1-1|TRBV27|NA
CASSFGTEAFF
TGTGCCAGCAGTTTTGGCACTGAAGCTTTCTTT
>NA|TRBJ2-7|TRBV5-4|TRBD1
CASSFGTGLFDEQYF
TGTGCCAGCAGTTTCGGGACAGGGCTATTCGACGAGCAGTACTTC
>NA|TRBJ1-3|TRBV9|NA
CASSVGSEDSGNTIYF
TGTGCCAGCAGCGTGGGTTCCGAAGACTCTGGAAACACCATATATTTT
>NA|TRBJ1-4|TRBV27|NA
CASTNIGGLNEKLFF
TGTGCCAGCACCAACATAGGGGGACTTAATGAAAAACTGTTTTTT
>once|TRBJ2-7|TRBV13|NA
CASSARQAGEQYF
TGTGCCAGCAGCGCTAGACAGGCTGGGGAGCAGTACTTC
>once|TRBJ2-7|TRBV5-4|TRBD2
CASSEGLADYEQYF
TGTGCCAGCAGCGAGGGACTAGCCGACTACGAGCAGTACTTC
>few|TRBJ1-2|TRBV10-3|NA
CAISEGEYGYTF
TGTGCCATCAGTGAAGGGGAGTATGGCTACACCTTC
>NA|TRBJ2-7|TRBV27|NA
CASSGGAEQYF
TGTGCCAGCAGTGGGGGGGCCGAGCAGTACTTC
>NA|TRBJ2-1|TRBV19|TRBD2
CASSFRDYYNEQFF
TGTGCCAGTAGCTTCCGGGACTACTACAATGAGCAGTTCTTC
>NA|TRBJ1-6|TRBV4-2|NA
CASSQAGEPSNSPLHF
TGTGCCAGCAGCCAAGCGGGGGAACCCTCTAATTCACCCCTCCACTTT
>NA|TRBJ1-1|TRBV6-5|NA
CASSYFRNVNTEAFF
TGTGCCAGCAGTTACTTTCGGAACGTGAACACTGAAGCTTTCTTT
>NA|TRBJ2-7|TRBV15|TRBD1
CATSRDRTGANYEQYF
TGTGCCACCAGCAGAGATCGAACAGGGGCGAATTACGAGCAGTACTTC
>NA|TRBJ1-1|TRBV4-2|NA
CASSQAGGNTEAFF
TGTGCCAGCAGCCAAGCGGGGGGGAACACTGAAGCTTTCTTT
>NA|TRBJ1-1|TRBV28|NA
CASSFVGGGRRTEAFF
TGTGCCAGCAGTTTTGTCGGCGGGGGGCGCAGGACTGAAGCTTTCTTT
>NA|TRBJ2-1|TRBV28|NA
CASSLAGAVYNEQFF
TGTGCCAGCAGTTTGGCAGGGGCGGTGTACAATGAGCAGTTCTTC
>NA|TRBJ2-4|TRBV18|NA
CASSPDYRDPGAKNIQYF
TGTGCCAGCTCACCCGACTACAGAGACCCGGGAGCCAAAAACATTCAGTACTTC
>NA|TRBJ2-7|TRBV28|TRBD2
CASSPSGAPTREQYF
TGTGCCAGCAGCCCAAGCGGGGCCCCAACTAGGGAGCAGTACTTC
>NA|TRBJ2-7|TRBV5-6|TRBD1
CASSLARTGEDEQYF
TGTGCCAGCAGCTTGGCCCGGACAGGGGAGGACGAGCAGTACTTC
>NA|TRBJ2-7|TRBV29-1|TRBD1
CSVEGRGRGEQYF
TGCAGCGTTGAAGGCAGGGGGCGCGGCGAGCAGTACTTC
>NA|TRBJ1-2|TRBV11-2|TRBD1
CASSPGTGGGYTF
TGTGCCAGCAGCCCCGGGACAGGGGGAGGCTACACCTTC
>NA|TRBJ2-7|TRBV27|NA
CASSRGESYVYEQYF
TGTGCCAGCAGTCGCGGGGAAAGTTATGTCTACGAGCAGTACTTC
>NA|TRBJ2-1|TRBV5-6|TRBD2
CASSLKAGLAGVFEQFF
TGTGCCAGCAGCTTGAAGGCCGGACTAGCGGGAGTTTTTGAGCAGTTCTTC
>NA|TRBJ1-5|TRBV28|NA
CASSERQEYQPQHF
TGTGCCAGCAGCGAAAGACAGGAGTATCAGCCCCAGCATTTT
>NA|TRBJ1-2|TRBV10-3|NA
CAITPDDGYTF
TGTGCCATCACCCCAGATGATGGCTACACCTTC
>NA|TRBJ2-7|TRBV28|TRBD1
CASVLRTGTYEQYF
TGTGCCAGTGTACTCAGGACAGGGACCTACGAGCAGTACTTC
>NA|TRBJ2-7|TRBV7-9|NA
CASSSGHPPYYEQYF
TGTGCCAGCAGCTCTGGCCACCCCCCATACTACGAGCAGTACTTC
>few|TRBJ2-7|TRBV28|NA
CASSFSGQSYEQYF
TGTGCCAGCAGCTTCTCGGGACAATCCTACGAGCAGTACTTC